The 24 T cell receptor beta chains listed next were all sequenced from one sample in a study of CD8 T cells in Susac syndrome. Random-hexamer reverse transcription was applied to roughly 0.5 to 1 ug RNA. Using its own MiXCR run on the immunoSEQ multiplex PCR reads, TCRdb lists one record per CDR3 protein. The table has 150,000 to 200,000 distinct CDR3 sequences, over 85% seen once; the top ten hold under 0.095%. Sequencing was performed on CD4+ T cells from PBMCs. The receptors were gathered from a human donor with multiple sclerosis.

The gene calls are TRBV6-1 and TRBJ1-1; D is uncertain. Germline V gene data show CDR1 as MNHNS and CDR2 as SASEGT. CDR3 length: 11 amino acids. V lost 0 bases and J 9 bases, leaving 5 bases between the germline ends. The CDR3 here is CASSEARQAFF. The DNA for the CDR3 is TGTGCCAGCAGTGAAGCTAGACAAGCTTTCTTT.

This clonotype has a handful of counts. V gene TRBV6-5 combines with J gene TRBJ1-5; D unresolved. Trimming took off 0 bases at V and 7 bases at J, with 13 bases between the two ends. CDR3 length equals 15 residues. Per the germline V gene, CDR1 is MNHEY and CDR2 is SVGAGI. In nucleotides, the CDR3 is TGTGCCAGCAGTTACTCGAGCACCGCTAGACAGCCCCAGCATTTT. Encoded protein: CASSYSSTARQPQHF.

This sequence joins TRBV20-1 and TRBJ2-5, with 14 bases aligning to TRBD2. Per the germline V gene, CDR1 is DFQATT and CDR2 is SNEGSKA (reference sequence). The length of the CDR3 is 15 residues. Germline trimming cut 5 bases from V and 1 base from J; bases unmatched to any gene: 3. The CDR3 sequence is CSAGTSGGRQETQYF. Written as DNA, the CDR3 is TGCAGTGCTGGGACTAGCGGGGGACGCCAAGAGACCCAGTACTTC.

The J gene is TRBJ2-1, the V gene TRBV11-1, with D perhaps assigned TRBD1 or TRBD2 (5 bases each). CDR3 length: 15 amino acids. V dropped 0 bases and J dropped 8 bases, with 14 bases sitting between them. Germline CDR1 reads SGHAT; CDR2 reads FQDESV (reference sequence). CDR3 protein: CASSLAGPGWDEQFF. The CDR3 coding sequence is TGTGCCAGCAGCTTAGCGGGACCCGGCTGGGATGAGCAGTTCTTC.

This chain joins TRBV5-6 and TRBJ1-2; D ambiguous. CDR3 size: 15 residues. Germline V gene sequence: CDR1 SGHDT, CDR2 YYEEEE. V lost 4 bases, J lost 5 bases, and 18 bases lay in between. The CDR3 nucleotides read TGTGCCAGCAGCCCCACCGCCGGGATTCCTTATGGCTACACCTTC. This sequence encodes CASSPTAGIPYGYTF.

This clonotype appeared a few times. The gene calls are TRBV4-2 and TRBJ1-2, with 12 bases identical to TRBD1. CDR1 and CDR2 (germline): LGHNA, YNFKEQ. J was trimmed by 8 bases and V by 3 bases; bases with no gene match: 4. This CDR3 region has 14 residues. CDR3 amino acids: CASSQGQGARGYTF. DNA for the CDR3: TGTGCCAGCAGCCAGGGACAGGGGGCGAGGGGCTACACCTTC.

The chain combines TRBV5-1 with TRBJ1-5, with D uncertain. Germline CDR1 and CDR2: SGHRS and YFSETQ. CDR3 length: 13 residues. Trimming pared 4 bases from V and 3 bases from J, leaving 8 bases between. In DNA, the CDR3 is TGCGCCAGCAGCATGGTGCCCAATCAGCCCCAGCATTTT. Translation: CASSMVPNQPQHF.

The chain joins TRBV3-1 to TRBJ1-5; the D is unclear. V lost 0 bases, J lost 0 bases, and 18 bases lay in between. The CDR3 is made up of 19 amino acids. Germline CDR1 is LGHDT and CDR2 is YNNKEL (reference sequence). The CDR3 loop is CASSQDKTGLGYSNQPQHF. In nucleotides, the CDR3 is TGTGCCAGCAGCCAAGATAAGACGGGCCTCGGTTATAGCAATCAGCCCCAGCATTTT. The full variable domain, rest sourced from reference TRBV3-1 and TRBJ1-5, is DTAVSQTPKYLVTQMGNDKSIKCEQNLGHDTMYWYKQDSKKFLKIMFSYNNKELIINETVPNRFSPKSPDKAHLNLHINSLELGDSAVYFCASSQDKTGLGYSNQPQHFGDGTRLSIL.

V gene TRBV12-3 or TRBV12-4 combines with J gene TRBJ2-1, with TRBD2 matching 7 bases. Trimming cost V 3 bases and J 3 bases; bases outside gene matches: 2. The CDR3 is 14 residues long. The CDR3 DNA sequence: TGTGCCAGCAGTTTCGCTAGCGGCTACAATGAGCAGTTCTTC. Its protein is CASSFASGYNEQFF.

The V gene is TRBV6-6, the J gene TRBJ1-2; D not resolved. Germline CDR1 MNHNY, CDR2 SVGAGI (reference sequence). Between the trimmed V and J ends, which lost 0 bases and 5 bases, there was a span of 7 bases. CDR3 length: 13 amino acids. CDR3 in amino acids: CASSYSGRYGYTF. The CDR3 DNA reads TGTGCCAGCAGTTACTCAGGGAGATATGGCTACACCTTC.

This clonotype was seen more than once but under ten times. The rearrangement links TRBV5-1 to TRBJ2-3; 8 nucleotides align to TRBD2. The CDR3 has 15 amino acids. The germline CDR1 and CDR2 sequences are SGHRS and YFSETQ. The V and J ends lost 4 bases and 2 bases, in that order; junction bases with no gene match: 6. Here the CDR3 reads CASSGAGEYTDTQYF. The CDR3 DNA follows: TGCGCCAGCAGCGGAGCGGGGGAATACACAGATACGCAGTATTTT.

This clonotype is a singleton in its sample. The chain links TRBV12-3 or TRBV12-4 to TRBJ1-5, with D hard to call. CDR3 length: 14 amino acids. V was pared by 6 bases and J by 2 bases, with 11 bases between. Written as DNA, the CDR3 is TGTGCCAGCAGCCGACACGCAGGCAATCAGCCCCAGCATTTT. The encoded protein is CASSRHAGNQPQHF.

The chain employs TRBV5-1 and TRBJ1-2; 8 bases match TRBD1. The CDR3 runs to 15 residues. CDR1 SGHRS and CDR2 YFSETQ come from the germline V gene. V was pared by 1 base and J by 1 base, with 3 bases of the junction left unmatched. The CDR3 DNA sequence: TGCGCCAGCAGCTTGCAGGGGGCGCATAACTATGGCTACACCTTC. Translation: CASSLQGAHNYGYTF.

The J gene is TRBJ2-5, the V gene TRBV10-3; 7 nucleotides align to TRBD1. The CDR3 sequence is 14 residues long. After removal of 5 bases from V and 2 bases from J, the junction contained 5 bases not matched to a gene. Germline-derived CDR1 and CDR2 are ENHRY and SYGVKD. The CDR3 DNA sequence: TGTGCCATCAGTAGGGACAGACAACAAGAGACCCAGTACTTC. Residues: CAISRDRQQETQYF.

The chain joins TRBV20-1 to TRBJ2-7; perhaps D is TRBD1 or TRBD2 (5 bases each). The ends were cut back, 7 bases at V and 6 bases at J, with 13 bases in the middle. The CDR3 runs 11 residues. CDR1 and CDR2 from the germline V gene are DFQATT and SNEGSKA (reference sequence). The DNA of the CDR3 is TGCAGTGGGATGGGGGTGGCCGAGCAGTACTTC. This codes for CSGMGVAEQYF.

The V call is TRBV7-6, the J call TRBJ2-7; D is perhaps TRBD1 (5 bases). The germline V gene encodes CDR1 SGHVS and CDR2 FNYEAQ. The CDR3 consists of 15 residues. V lost 1 base and J 1 base, leaving 11 bases between the germline ends. The CDR3: CASSLEAGNSYEQYF. The CDR3 DNA sequence: TGTGCCAGCAGCTTAGAGGCAGGGAATTCCTACGAGCAGTACTTC.

The chain has TRBV14 and TRBJ1-2; no reliable D call. V lost 0 bases, J lost 3 bases, and 11 bases lay in between. Germline CDR1 SGHDN, CDR2 FVKESK. The CDR3 totals 15 residues. This CDR3 reads CASSQDLAQDYGYTF. The CDR3 nucleotides read TGTGCCAGCAGCCAAGATCTAGCGCAGGACTATGGCTACACCTTC.

V usage is TRBV5-4 and J usage is TRBJ1-2, with 8 nucleotides matching TRBD1. Germline CDR1 and CDR2: SGHNT and YYREEE (reference sequence). The ends lost 3 bases at V and 2 bases at J; junction bases unmatched: 9. CDR3 length equals 16 residues. The CDR3 coding sequence is TGTGCCAGCAGCTCGGGGGGACAGGCCATCAACTATGGCTACACCTTC. Its protein product is CASSSGGQAINYGYTF. The full variable domain, rest sourced from reference TRBV5-4 and TRBJ1-2, is ETGVTQSPTHLIKTRGQQVTLRCSSQSGHNTVSWYQQALGQGPQFIFQYYREEENGRGNFPPRFSGLQFPNYSSELNVNALELDDSALYLCASSSGGQAINYGYTFGSGTRLTVV.

The CDR3: CASSQNWDEQFF. In nucleotides, the CDR3 is TGTGCCAGCAGCCAAAATTGGGATGAGCAGTTCTTC. This chain links TRBV14 with TRBJ2-1, with no clear D. V was shortened by 2 bases and J by 8 bases, with 7 bases between the two germline ends. CDR3 size: 12 residues. The germline CDR1 and CDR2 sequences are SGHDN and FVKESK.

This rearrangement joins TRBV7-2 to TRBJ2-7; D is possibly TRBD1 (6 bases). The germline V and J ends were trimmed by 7 bases and 2 bases, with 18 bases remaining between them. Germline CDR1 SGHTA, CDR2 FQGNSA. This CDR3 has 15 amino acids. CDR3 bases: TGTGCCAGCATCCCGTATCAGGGGTCTACCTACGAGCAGTACTTC. This gives the protein CASIPYQGSTYEQYF.

The chain has TRBV6-2 or TRBV6-3 and TRBJ2-5, with no clear D. The length of the CDR3 is 14 residues. CDR1 is MNHEY, CDR2 SVGEGT, per germline. V was pared by 0 bases and J by 5 bases, with 10 bases between. The CDR3 region has the DNA TGTGCCAGCAGTTACTCGGCTAGTAAGGAGACCCAGTACTTC. As protein: CASSYSASKETQYF.

The chain is built from TRBV27 and TRBJ2-5; 13 bases align to TRBD2. The trim removed 5 bases at V and 2 bases at J, leaving 11 bases unmatched. The germline CDR1 and CDR2 sequences are MNHEY and SMNVEV (reference sequence). The CDR3 runs 18 residues. The CDR3 DNA is TGTGCCAGCAGTCGGAGAACTAGCGGGAGGGGGGCGCAAGAGACCCAGTACTTC. The encoded protein is CASSRRTSGRGAQETQYF.

The rearrangement uses TRBV18 and TRBJ1-5; D is possibly TRBD1 (5 bases). The V end lost 0 bases, the J end lost 1 base, and 13 bases lay between the germline ends. From germline, CDR1 is KGHSH and CDR2 LQKENI. This CDR3 is built from 17 residues. The CDR3 loop is CASSPPQGLKSNQPQHF. CDR3 in DNA: TGTGCCAGCTCACCACCGCAGGGCTTGAAAAGCAATCAGCCCCAGCATTTT.

The J gene is TRBJ1-1, the V gene TRBV4-1; D is ambiguous. This CDR3 comprises 14 residues. Germline loops: CDR1 MGHRA, CDR2 YSYEKL. V lost 2 bases, J lost 7 bases, and 14 bases lay in between. The CDR3 here is CASSQLADPGEAFF. The CDR3 coding sequence is TGCGCCAGCAGCCAATTGGCCGACCCCGGTGAAGCTTTCTTT.